This paragraph reports one TCR beta chain. CDR1 and CDR2 (germline): MNHEY, SVGAGI. This CDR3 has 15 residues. Trimming removed 2 bases at V and 0 bases at J, with 10 bases between. This sample was taken from a study of blood T cell repertoires in COVID-19. Only in-frame clones appear in the TCRdb table, and some are missing; sequencing was by immunoSEQ multiplex PCR. This sample has hundreds of thousands of clones, with approximately 90% found just once. This chain uses TRBV6-5 with TRBJ1-1; no definite D call. The sample comprised peripheral blood. This clonotype was sampled from a man aged 40-49 years with acute or convalescent COVID-19. This CDR3 is CASSYGRSMNTEAFF. In DNA, the CDR3 is TGTGCCAGCAGTTACGGTCGGTCCATGAACACTGAAGCTTTCTTT.